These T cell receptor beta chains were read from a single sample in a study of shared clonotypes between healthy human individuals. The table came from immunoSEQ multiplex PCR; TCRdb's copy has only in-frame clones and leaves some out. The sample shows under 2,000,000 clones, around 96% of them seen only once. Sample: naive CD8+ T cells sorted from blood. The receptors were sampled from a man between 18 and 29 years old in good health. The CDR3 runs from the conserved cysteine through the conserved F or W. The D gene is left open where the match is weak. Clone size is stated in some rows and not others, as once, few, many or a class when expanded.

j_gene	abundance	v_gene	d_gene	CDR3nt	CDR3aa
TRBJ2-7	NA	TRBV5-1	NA	TGCGCCAGCAGCGATCTTGGGGAGCAGTACTTC	CASSDLGEQYF
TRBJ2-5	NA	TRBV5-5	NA	TGTGCCAGCAGCTGGGCCGGGACTCAAGAGACCCAGTACTTC	CASSWAGTQETQYF
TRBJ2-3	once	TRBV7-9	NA	TGTGCCAGCAGCCCCAGACTAGGGGGGATTAGCACAGATACGCAGTATTTT	CASSPRLGGISTDTQYF
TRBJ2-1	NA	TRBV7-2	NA	TGTGCCAGCAGCCCCGACCCGGAGGACCACTACAATGAGCAGTTCTTC	CASSPDPEDHYNEQFF
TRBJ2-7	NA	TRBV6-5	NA	TGTGCCAGCAGTTACAGGGGGGGGTCCTACGAGCAGTACTTC	CASSYRGGSYEQYF
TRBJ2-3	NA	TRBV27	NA	TGTGCCAGCAGTTTATCTGGGGGCCAGACAACGCAGTATTTT	CASSLSGGQTTQYF
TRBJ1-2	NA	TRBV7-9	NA	TGTGCCAGCAGTTCGACGGACCCAGCTAACTATGGCTACACCTTC	CASSSTDPANYGYTF
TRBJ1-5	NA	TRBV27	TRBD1	TGTGCCAGCAGTCCCCTGGACAGGGTGGATCAGCCCCAGCATTTT	CASSPLDRVDQPQHF
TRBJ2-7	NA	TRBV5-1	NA	TGCGCCAGCAGCTTGAGGGCCGGGGCCTACGAGCAGTACTTC	CASSLRAGAYEQYF
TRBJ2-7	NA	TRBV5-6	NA	TGTGCCAGCAGCTTGGCCAGGAGCTACGAGCAGTACTTC	CASSLARSYEQYF
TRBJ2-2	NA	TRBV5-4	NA	TGTGCCAGCAGCGTGAGAGGGGAGCTGTTTTTT	CASSVRGELFF
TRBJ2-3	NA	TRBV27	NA	TGTGCCAGCAGTTCGTGGAGACTAGACATTTCGGGTGCAGATACGCAGTATTTT	CASSSWRLDISGADTQYF
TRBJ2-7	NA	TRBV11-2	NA	TGTGCCAGCAGCTCCGTCGAGGGGGGGAACGCGGTGTTCCTATACGAGCAGTACTTC	CASSSVEGGNAVFLYEQYF
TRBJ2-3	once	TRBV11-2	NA	TGTGCCAGCAGCTTAGGTTCTTCTCGCACAGATACGCAGTATTTT	CASSLGSSRTDTQYF
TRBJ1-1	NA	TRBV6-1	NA	TGTGCCAGCAGTGAACCCAGGGCCCCGAACACTGAAGCTTTCTTT	CASSEPRAPNTEAFF
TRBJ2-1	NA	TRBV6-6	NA	TGTGCCAGCAGTACAATGGGTGAGCAGTTCTTC	CASSTMGEQFF
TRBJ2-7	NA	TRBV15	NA	TGTGCCACCAGCAGTGATCGGACAGCATTCAGTTACGAGCAGTACTTC	CATSSDRTAFSYEQYF
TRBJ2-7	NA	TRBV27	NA	TGTGCCAGCAGTTTCGGTTGGGGTGGCTACGAGCAGTACTTC	CASSFGWGGYEQYF
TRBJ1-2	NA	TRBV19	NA	TGTGCCAGTAGTCCCGCCACAGAAAACTATGGCTACACCTTC	CASSPATENYGYTF
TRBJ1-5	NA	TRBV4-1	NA	TGCGCCAGCAGCCAAGTCGGAGGGTATCAGCCCCAGCATTTT	CASSQVGGYQPQHF
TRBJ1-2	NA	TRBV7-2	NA	TGTGCCAGCAGCCCGCCGGGGGGGGACTACTATGGCTACACCTTC	CASSPPGGDYYGYTF
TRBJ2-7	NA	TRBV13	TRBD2	TGTGCCAGCAGCCAGGGACTAGCGACGGACGAGCAGTACTTC	CASSQGLATDEQYF
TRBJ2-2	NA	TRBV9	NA	TGTGCCAGCAGCGCCTTAGCGAACGCGAACACCGGGGAGCTGTTTTTT	CASSALANANTGELFF
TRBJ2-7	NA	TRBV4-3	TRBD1	TGCGCCAGCAGCCAAGGACAGGGCCCTTCCTACGAGCAGTACTTC	CASSQGQGPSYEQYF
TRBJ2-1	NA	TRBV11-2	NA	TGTGCCAGCGGAGACAATGAGCAGTTCTTC	CASGDNEQFF
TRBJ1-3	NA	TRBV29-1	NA	TGCAGCGCCGAACCCTTAACAGGGCCCCTCTCTGGAAACACCATATATTTT	CSAEPLTGPLSGNTIYF